These 18 T cell receptor beta chains share one sample of origin, sequenced in a study of T-cell memory formation after mild COVID-19. TCRdb passed the 5' RACE reads through MiXCR, listing each CDR3 protein once. The data hold nearly 250,000 distinct CDR3 sequences, with just over 15% observed a single time. The source material was PBMCs or a T cell subset sorted from them (not recorded which). These receptors all stem from an adult woman who had mild COVID-19 (a few samples of this study predate the infection). Cell type and time point are not known.

This clonotype turned up a few times. The chain joins TRBV12-3 or TRBV12-4 to TRBJ1-1; no clear D. Trimming left V 3 bases short and J 5 bases short, with 10 bases between. The CDR3 contains 13 residues. CDR3 residues: CASSFLWETEAFF. In DNA form, the CDR3 reads TGTGCCAGCAGTTTTCTGTGGGAGACTGAAGCTTTCTTT.

In its sample, this clonotype was seen a few times. This sequence joins TRBV7-6 and TRBJ2-3; 8 nucleotides align to TRBD2. CDR1 and CDR2 (germline): SGHVS, FNYEAQ. After removal of 3 bases from V and 2 bases from J, the junction contained 7 bases not matched to a gene. The CDR3 runs 16 residues. The CDR3 bases are TGTGCCAGCAGCTTCATTCTAGCGGGCCCCACAGATACGCAGTATTTT. Translating it yields CASSFILAGPTDTQYF. Using reference TRBV7-6 and TRBJ2-3 for the parts outside the CDR3, the full variable domain is GAGVSQSPRYKVTKRGQDVALRCDPISGHVSLYWYRQALGQGPEFLTYFNYEAQQDKSGLPNDRFSAERPEGSISTLTIQRTEQRDSAMYRCASSFILAGPTDTQYFGPGTRLTVL.

The chain carries TRBV20-1 and TRBJ2-5, with a tentative D call TRBD1 (5 bases). This CDR3 has 14 residues. Trimming took 1 base from V and 5 from J, leaving 14 bases between them. Looked up from germline, CDR1 is DFQATT and CDR2 is SNEGSKA (reference sequence). CDR3 amino acids: CSARGGPSSETQYF. CDR3 in DNA: TGCAGTGCTAGAGGGGGCCCCAGTAGCGAGACCCAGTACTTC.

The chain combines TRBV20-1 with TRBJ2-5, with D perhaps assigned TRBD1 or TRBD2 (5 bases each). The CDR3 contains 13 residues. CDR1 is DFQATT, CDR2 SNEGSKA, per germline (reference sequence). V was trimmed by 6 bases and J by 5 bases, leaving 16 bases between them. The CDR3 region has the DNA TGCAGTGCCCCTCTCGGGGCCAGGGAGACCCAGTACTTC. Translated, it gives CSAPLGARETQYF.

The chain carries TRBV11-3 and TRBJ2-3; D is ambiguous. Germline V CDR1 and CDR2: SGHNT, YENEEA. V shed 6 bases and J shed 6 bases, with 16 bases lying between them. This CDR3 is built from 14 residues. DNA of the CDR3: TGTGCCAGCAGTTACCCCCCGACTGGCGATACGCAGTATTTT. Amino acid sequence: CASSYPPTGDTQYF.

V is TRBV7-6 and J is TRBJ2-2; no definite D call. The V end lost 5 bases, the J end lost 1 base, and 11 bases lay between the germline ends. This CDR3 comprises 15 residues. From germline, CDR1 is SGHVS and CDR2 FNYEAQ. This CDR3 reads CASSRWTENTGELFF. The CDR3 coding sequence is TGTGCCAGCAGCAGATGGACGGAGAACACCGGGGAGCTGTTTTTT.

This clonotype was recorded a few times. The V call is TRBV7-6, the J call TRBJ1-1; 9 bases are shared with TRBD1. Germline loops: CDR1 SGHVS, CDR2 FNYEAQ. V lost 5 bases, J lost 0 bases, and 10 bases stayed unmatched. The CDR3 is 17 residues long. The CDR3 DNA follows: TGTGCCAGCAGCCAGAAGCCTTGGACAGGGGTGAACACTGAAGCTTTCTTT. As protein: CASSQKPWTGVNTEAFF.

The CDR3 protein is CASSQGFKGGSYNEQFF. The DNA of the CDR3 is TGCGCCAGCAGCCAAGGTTTCAAGGGGGGCTCCTACAATGAGCAGTTCTTC. The chain recombines TRBV4-1 with TRBJ2-1, with D perhaps being TRBD1 or TRBD2 (6 bases each). Germline V gene lookup returns CDR1 MGHRA and CDR2 YSYEKL. Trimming took 1 base from V and 0 from J, leaving 13 bases between them. The CDR3 is 17 residues long.

The V and J genes are TRBV12-3 or TRBV12-4 and TRBJ2-7, with D unresolved. V lost 4 bases to trimming and J lost 0 bases, with 13 bases between them. This CDR3 contains 15 residues. CDR3 sequence reads: CASSSRSASSYEQYF. Written as DNA, the CDR3 is TGTGCCAGCAGTTCAAGGAGCGCAAGCTCCTACGAGCAGTACTTC.

This clonotype was counted between two and nine times. V and J are TRBV14 and TRBJ2-3; weak D call: TRBD2 (5 bases). With 2 bases removed from V and 6 bases from J, the gap between germline ends came to 18 bases. Germline V CDR1 and CDR2: SGHDN, FVKESK. There are 16 residues in the CDR3. The CDR3 spells CASSQWSGINTDTQYF. CDR3 nucleotide sequence: TGTGCCAGCAGCCAATGGAGCGGCATCAACACGGATACGCAGTATTTT.

CDR3 loop: CASREGLSGNTIYF. In DNA, the CDR3 is TGTGCCAGCAGAGAGGGCCTCTCTGGAAACACCATATATTTT. The chain links TRBV12-3 or TRBV12-4 to TRBJ1-3; D is ambiguous. This CDR3 is 14 amino acids long. V was cut by 6 bases and J by 0 bases, with 9 bases left in between.

This clonotype was seen a handful of times. This sequence joins TRBV5-5 and TRBJ2-7; D unresolved. V gave up 1 base and J gave up 6 bases, with 8 bases separating them. Germline V gene lookup returns CDR1 SGHKS and CDR2 YYEKEE (reference sequence). The CDR3 covers 12 residues. The chain's CDR3 is CASSLYGGEQYF. In DNA, the CDR3 is TGTGCCAGCAGCTTGTACGGTGGCGAGCAGTACTTC. Variable domain in full (rest from reference TRBV5-5 and TRBJ2-7): DAGVTQSPTHLIKTRGQQVTLRCSPISGHKSVSWYQQVLGQGPQFIFQYYEKEERGRGNFPDRFSARQFPNYSSELNVNALLLGDSALYLCASSLYGGEQYFGPGTRLTVT.

This clonotype was seen a few times. The CDR3 bases are TGTGCCACCAGTGACCCCGGGACTCTTGAGACCCAGTACTTC. Translated: CATSDPGTLETQYF. The chain links TRBV24-1 to TRBJ2-5; perhaps TRBD2 as D (6 bases). Trimming cost V 4 bases and J 5 bases, with 13 bases left between them. Germline lookup yields CDR1 KGHDR and CDR2 SFDVKD. The CDR3 is 14 residues long.

This clonotype appeared a few times. V is TRBV7-8 and J is TRBJ1-5, with D possibly TRBD1 on 5 matching bases. Per germline, CDR1 SGHVS and CDR2 FQNEAQ. Trimming shortened V by 8 bases and J by 1 base, and 15 bases separated the two germline ends. The CDR3 extends over 15 amino acids. CDR3 region: CASHYGGRSNQPQHF. CDR3 nucleotides: TGTGCCAGCCATTACGGGGGACGAAGCAATCAGCCCCAGCATTTT.

This clonotype has only a few counts. This rearrangement joins TRBV12-3 or TRBV12-4 to TRBJ1-4, with TRBD1 identical over 7 bases. The V gene end was trimmed by 5 bases and the J gene end by 8 bases; junction bases not matched to a gene: 11. The CDR3 spans 15 residues. The CDR3 loop is CASSPRLGTVEKLFF. The CDR3 DNA is TGTGCCAGCAGTCCTAGGCTAGGGACAGTCGAAAAACTGTTTTTT.

This rearrangement joins TRBV12-3 or TRBV12-4 to TRBJ2-2; D gene unclear. CDR3 length: 14 residues. V was shortened by 3 bases and J by 6 bases, with 11 bases between the two germline ends. The CDR3 reads CASSLPGRAGELFF. CDR3 in DNA: TGTGCCAGCAGTTTGCCCGGAAGGGCCGGGGAGCTGTTTTTT.

This clonotype came up a few times. The chain recombines TRBV20-1 with TRBJ1-1, with D perhaps TRBD1 (6 bases). The germline CDR1 and CDR2 sequences are DFQATT and SNEGSKA (reference sequence). The CDR3 covers 14 residues. V shed 6 bases and J shed 5 bases, with 19 bases lying between them. The CDR3 DNA reads as TGCAGTGCCCGCACACAGGGAACCTTAACTGAAGCTTTCTTT. Protein sequence: CSARTQGTLTEAFF.

The gene calls are TRBV6-5 and TRBJ2-7, with a possible D match to TRBD2 (6 bases). There are 14 residues in the CDR3. Germline CDR1 MNHEY, CDR2 SVGAGI. V was cut by 6 bases and J by 0 bases, with 12 bases left in between. The CDR3 here is CASRRSGNSYEQYF. The CDR3 DNA reads as TGTGCCAGCAGGCGTAGCGGCAACTCCTACGAGCAGTACTTC.